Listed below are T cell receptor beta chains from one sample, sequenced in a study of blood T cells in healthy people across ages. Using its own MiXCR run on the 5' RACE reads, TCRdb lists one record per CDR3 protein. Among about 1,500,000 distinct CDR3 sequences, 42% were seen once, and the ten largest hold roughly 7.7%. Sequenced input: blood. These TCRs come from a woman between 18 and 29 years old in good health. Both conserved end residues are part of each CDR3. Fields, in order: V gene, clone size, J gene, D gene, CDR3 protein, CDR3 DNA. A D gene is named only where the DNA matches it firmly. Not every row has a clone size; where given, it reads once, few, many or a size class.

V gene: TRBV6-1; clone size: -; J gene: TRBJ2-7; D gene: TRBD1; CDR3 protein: CARGGQGYEQYF; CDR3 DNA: TGTGCCAGAGGAGGACAGGGCTACGAGCAGTACTTC
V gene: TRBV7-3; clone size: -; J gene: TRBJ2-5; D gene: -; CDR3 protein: CASSVSTDGGGDEQYF; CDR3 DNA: TGTGCCAGCAGCGTCTCTACTGACGGGGGAGGCGATGAGCAGTACTTC
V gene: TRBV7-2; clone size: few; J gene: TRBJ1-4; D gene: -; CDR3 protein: CASSSRGEKGEKLFF; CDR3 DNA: TGTGCCAGCAGCTCAAGGGGCGAGAAGGGTGAAAAACTGTTTTTT
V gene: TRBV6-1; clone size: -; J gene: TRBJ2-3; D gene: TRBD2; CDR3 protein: CAQRGYTDTQYF; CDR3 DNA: TGTGCCCAGCGGGGGTACACAGATACGCAGTATTTT
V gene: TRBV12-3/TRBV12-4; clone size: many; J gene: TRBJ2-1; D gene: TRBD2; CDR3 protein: CASGRAGYNEQFF; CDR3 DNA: TGTGCCAGCGGCCGAGCGGGATACAATGAGCAGTTCTTC
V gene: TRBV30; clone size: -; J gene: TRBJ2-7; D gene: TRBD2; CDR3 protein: CAWSELAAVSSYEQYF; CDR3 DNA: TGTGCCTGGAGTGAGCTAGCGGCCGTCAGCTCCTACGAGCAGTACTTC
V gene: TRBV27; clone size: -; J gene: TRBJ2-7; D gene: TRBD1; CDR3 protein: CASSSPGTAQYEQYF; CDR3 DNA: TGTGCCAGCAGTTCTCCCGGGACAGCCCAATACGAGCAGTACTTC
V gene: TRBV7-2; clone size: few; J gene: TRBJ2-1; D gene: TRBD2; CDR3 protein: CASSGLILFGGSSYNEQFF; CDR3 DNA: TGTGCCAGCAGTGGCCTTATCCTATTCGGGGGGAGCTCCTACAATGAGCAGTTCTTC
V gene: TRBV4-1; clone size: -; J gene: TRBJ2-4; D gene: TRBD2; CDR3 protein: CASRPRGGGARNIQYF; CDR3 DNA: TGCGCCAGCAGACCTCGTGGCGGGGGGGCCCGGAACATTCAGTACTTC
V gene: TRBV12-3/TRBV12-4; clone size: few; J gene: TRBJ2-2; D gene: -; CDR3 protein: CASSLAGRNTGELFF; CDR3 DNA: TGTGCCAGCAGTTTAGCGGGGCGGAACACCGGGGAGCTGTTTTTT
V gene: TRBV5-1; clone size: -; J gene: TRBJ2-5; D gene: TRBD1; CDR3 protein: CASSLGQGVSYGQYF; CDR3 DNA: TGCGCCAGCAGCTTGGGACAGGGGGTTAGTTACGGGCAGTACTTC
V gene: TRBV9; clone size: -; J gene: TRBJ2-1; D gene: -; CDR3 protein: CASSVGTTRPNEQFF; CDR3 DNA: TGTGCCAGCAGCGTAGGGACTACCAGACCCAATGAGCAGTTCTTC
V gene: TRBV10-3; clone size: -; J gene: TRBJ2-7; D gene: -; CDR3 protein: CATKGRLAYEQYF; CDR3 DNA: TGTGCCACCAAGGGGCGGTTAGCCTACGAGCAGTACTTC
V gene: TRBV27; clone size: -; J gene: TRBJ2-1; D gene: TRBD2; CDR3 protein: CASSLVSGGLYNEQFF; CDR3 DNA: TGTGCCAGCAGTTTAGTTAGCGGGGGACTTTACAATGAGCAGTTCTTC
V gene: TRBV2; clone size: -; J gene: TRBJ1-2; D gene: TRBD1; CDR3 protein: CASSEPLGTGHRYTF; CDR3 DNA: TGTGCCAGCAGTGAACCGTTGGGGACAGGGCATCGCTACACCTTC
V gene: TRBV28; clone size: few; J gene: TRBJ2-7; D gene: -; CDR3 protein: CAASGSYEQYF; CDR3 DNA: TGTGCCGCCAGCGGCTCCTACGAGCAGTACTTC
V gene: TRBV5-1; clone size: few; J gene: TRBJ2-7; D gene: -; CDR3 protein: CASSLGGGGDYEQYF; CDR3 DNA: TGCGCCAGCAGCTTGGGCGGAGGGGGGGACTACGAGCAGTACTTC
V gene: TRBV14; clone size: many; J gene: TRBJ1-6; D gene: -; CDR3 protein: CASGQGNSPLHF; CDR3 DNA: TGTGCCAGCGGGCAGGGAAATTCACCCCTCCACTTT
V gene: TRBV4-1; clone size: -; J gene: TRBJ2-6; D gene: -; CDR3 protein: CASSQDQGDSEANVLTF; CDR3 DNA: TGCGCCAGCAGCCAAGATCAGGGAGATTCTGAGGCCAACGTCCTGACTTTC
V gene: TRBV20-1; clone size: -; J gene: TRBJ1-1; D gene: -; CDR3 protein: CSAPTVGARTEAFF; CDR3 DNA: TGCAGTGCTCCCACCGTAGGGGCGCGGACTGAAGCTTTCTTT
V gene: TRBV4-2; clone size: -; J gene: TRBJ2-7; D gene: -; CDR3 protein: CASSQSPLGTYEQYF; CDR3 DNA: TGTGCCAGCAGCCAATCTCCGCTCGGCACGTACGAGCAGTACTTC
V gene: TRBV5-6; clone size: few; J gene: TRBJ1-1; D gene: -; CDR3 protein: CASSLWHGGWDPEAFF; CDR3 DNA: TGTGCCAGCAGCTTGTGGCACGGAGGGTGGGATCCTGAAGCTTTCTTT
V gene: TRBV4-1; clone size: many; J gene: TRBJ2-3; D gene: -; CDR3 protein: CASSQGQGNPTDTQYF; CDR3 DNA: TGCGCCAGCAGCCAAGGTCAGGGTAACCCCACAGATACGCAGTATTTT
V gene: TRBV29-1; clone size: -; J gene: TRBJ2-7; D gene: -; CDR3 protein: CSVSQGPYEQYF; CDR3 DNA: TGCAGCGTTTCTCAGGGACCCTACGAGCAGTACTTC
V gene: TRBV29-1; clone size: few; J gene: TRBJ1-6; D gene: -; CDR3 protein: CSVLWTVDSPLHF; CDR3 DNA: TGCAGCGTTCTGTGGACGGTCGATTCACCCCTCCACTTT
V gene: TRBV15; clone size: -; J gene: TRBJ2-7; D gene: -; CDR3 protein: CATSRVPGTEQYF; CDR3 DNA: TGTGCCACCAGCAGAGTGCCGGGGACCGAGCAGTACTTC
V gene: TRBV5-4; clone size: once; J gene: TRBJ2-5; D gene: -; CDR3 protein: CASSLDPGVQETQYF; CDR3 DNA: TGTGCCAGCAGCTTGGACCCGGGGGTGCAAGAGACCCAGTACTTC
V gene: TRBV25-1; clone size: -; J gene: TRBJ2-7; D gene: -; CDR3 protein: CASSELGAGKGLYEQYF; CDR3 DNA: TGTGCCAGCAGTGAATTAGGCGCGGGCAAGGGTCTCTACGAGCAGTACTTC
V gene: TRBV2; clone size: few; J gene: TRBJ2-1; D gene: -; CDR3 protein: CASAAEGVVGNEQFF; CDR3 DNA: TGTGCCAGCGCGGCCGAGGGAGTAGTTGGCAATGAGCAGTTCTTC
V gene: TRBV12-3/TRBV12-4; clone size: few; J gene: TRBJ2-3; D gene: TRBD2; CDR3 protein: CASRSSGGLTDTQYF; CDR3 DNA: TGTGCCAGCAGGTCTAGCGGGGGCCTCACAGATACGCAGTATTTT
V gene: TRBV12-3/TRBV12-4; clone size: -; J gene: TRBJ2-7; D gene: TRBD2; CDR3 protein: CASSSHSGSPYEQYF; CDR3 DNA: TGTGCCAGCAGTTCTCATAGCGGGAGCCCCTACGAGCAGTACTTC
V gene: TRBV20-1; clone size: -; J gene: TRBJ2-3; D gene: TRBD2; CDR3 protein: CSASLIAGSATDTQYF; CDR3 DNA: TGCAGTGCTTCTCTAATAGCGGGAAGCGCCACAGATACGCAGTATTTT
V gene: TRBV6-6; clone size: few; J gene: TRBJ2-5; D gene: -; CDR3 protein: CASSYSFSGETQYF; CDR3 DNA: TGTGCCAGCAGTTACTCTTTTTCGGGAGAGACCCAGTACTTC